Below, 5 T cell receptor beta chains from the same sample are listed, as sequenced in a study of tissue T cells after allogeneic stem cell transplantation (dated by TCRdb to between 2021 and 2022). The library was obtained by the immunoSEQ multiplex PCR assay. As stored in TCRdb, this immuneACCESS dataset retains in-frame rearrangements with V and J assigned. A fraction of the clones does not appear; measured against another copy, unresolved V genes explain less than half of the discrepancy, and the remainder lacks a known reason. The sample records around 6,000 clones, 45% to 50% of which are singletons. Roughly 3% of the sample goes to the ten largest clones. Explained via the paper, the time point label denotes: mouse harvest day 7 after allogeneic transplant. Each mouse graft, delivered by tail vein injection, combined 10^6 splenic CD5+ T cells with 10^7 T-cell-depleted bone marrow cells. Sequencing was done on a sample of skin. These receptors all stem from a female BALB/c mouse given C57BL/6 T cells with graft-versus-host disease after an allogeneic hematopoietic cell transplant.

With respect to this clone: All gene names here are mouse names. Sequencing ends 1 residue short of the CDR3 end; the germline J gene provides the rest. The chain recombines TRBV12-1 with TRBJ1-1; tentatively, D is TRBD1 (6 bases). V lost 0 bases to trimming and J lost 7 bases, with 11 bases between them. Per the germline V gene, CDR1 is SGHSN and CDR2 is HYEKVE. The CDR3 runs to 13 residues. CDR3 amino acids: CASSLVGAVEVFF. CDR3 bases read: TGTGCCAGCTCTCTCGTGGGGGCGGTAGAAGTCTTC.

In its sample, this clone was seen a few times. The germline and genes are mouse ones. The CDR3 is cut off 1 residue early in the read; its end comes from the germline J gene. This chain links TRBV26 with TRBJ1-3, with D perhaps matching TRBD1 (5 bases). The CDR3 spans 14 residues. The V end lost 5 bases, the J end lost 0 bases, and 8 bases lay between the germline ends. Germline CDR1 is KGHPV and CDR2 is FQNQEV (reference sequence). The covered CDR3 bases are TGTGCCAGCAGTTGGACAAATTCTGGAAATACGCTCTAT. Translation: CASSWTNSGNTLY. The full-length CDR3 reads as CASSWTNSGNTLYF.

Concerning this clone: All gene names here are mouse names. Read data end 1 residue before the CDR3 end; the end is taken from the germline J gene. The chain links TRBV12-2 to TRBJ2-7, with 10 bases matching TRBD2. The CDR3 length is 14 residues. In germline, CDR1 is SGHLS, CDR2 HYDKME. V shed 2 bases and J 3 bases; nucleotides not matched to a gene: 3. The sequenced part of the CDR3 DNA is TGTGCCAGCTCTCCCTGGGGGGGCGACTATGAACAGTAC. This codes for CASSPWGGDYEQY. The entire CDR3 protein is CASSPWGGDYEQYF.

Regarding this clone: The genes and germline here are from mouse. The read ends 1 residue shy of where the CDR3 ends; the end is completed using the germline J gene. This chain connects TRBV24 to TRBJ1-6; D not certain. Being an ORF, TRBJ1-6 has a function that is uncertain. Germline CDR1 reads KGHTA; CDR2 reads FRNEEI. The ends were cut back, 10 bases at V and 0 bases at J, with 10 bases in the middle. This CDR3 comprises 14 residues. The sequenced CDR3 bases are TGTGCCATCAGACAAAATTCCTATAATTCGCCCCTCTAC. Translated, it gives CAIRQNSYNSPLY. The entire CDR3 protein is CAIRQNSYNSPLYF.

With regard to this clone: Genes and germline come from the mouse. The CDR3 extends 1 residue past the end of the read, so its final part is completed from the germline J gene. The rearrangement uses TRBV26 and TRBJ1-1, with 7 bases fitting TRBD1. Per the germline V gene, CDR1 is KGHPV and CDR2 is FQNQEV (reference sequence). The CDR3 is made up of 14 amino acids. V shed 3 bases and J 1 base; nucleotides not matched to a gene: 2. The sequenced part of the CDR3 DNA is TGTGCCAGCAGTCTCCACAGGGGAAACACAGAAGTCTTC. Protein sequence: CASSLHRGNTEVF. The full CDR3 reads CASSLHRGNTEVFF.